Below are 25 T cell receptor beta chains sequenced from a single sample in a study of identical twins. TCRdb independently ran MiXCR on the 5' RACE reads; one entry per CDR3 protein. The sample has around 490,000 distinct CDR3 sequences, about 20% seen once. The same data also contributed to another study, on yellow fever vaccine responses in identical twins.

Sequenced material: CD4+ T cells sorted from blood. The receptors were sampled from a woman between 18 and 29 years old in good health.

The chain uses TRBV11-3 and TRBJ2-5, with unresolved D. V gave up 4 bases and J gave up 1 base, with 10 bases separating them. This CDR3 has 14 amino acids. The V gene's germline CDR1 is SGHNT and CDR2 YENEEA. CDR3 in amino acids: CASSYKGSQETQYF. The CDR3 DNA reads TGTGCCAGCAGCTACAAAGGCAGCCAAGAGACCCAGTACTTC.

This clonotype was observed a few times. The rearrangement uses TRBV20-1 and TRBJ2-3; a weak D match, TRBD2 (5 bases). The CDR3 sequence is 10 residues long. V lost 3 bases and J lost 9, with 7 bases in between. Germline CDR1 reads DFQATT; CDR2 reads SNEGSKA (reference sequence). CDR3 region: CSASSVTQYF. The CDR3 DNA sequence: TGCAGTGCTAGTAGCGTAACGCAGTATTTT.

The J gene is TRBJ2-5, the V gene TRBV20-1; TRBD2 matches at 7 bases. CDR3 size: 16 residues. V lost 0 bases and J lost 0; bases outside the gene matches: 7. Germline values: CDR1 DFQATT, CDR2 SNEGSKA (reference sequence). The CDR3 coding sequence is TGCAGTGCTAGAGATCTAGGGAGGGCCTACCAAGAGACCCAGTACTTC. It is translated as CSARDLGRAYQETQYF.

This clonotype occurred a few times. The gene calls are TRBV9 and TRBJ2-6; the D is unclear. V lost 3 bases, J lost 1 base, and 5 bases lay in between. Germline lookup yields CDR1 SGDLS and CDR2 YYNGEE. The CDR3 length is 14 residues. In DNA form, the CDR3 reads TGTGCCAGCAGCGCGCCGTCTGGGGCCAACGTCCTGACTTTC. Amino acid sequence: CASSAPSGANVLTF.

The CDR3 DNA sequence: TGTGCCAGCAGGCCTGGACTAGCGGGACCCGGCGGGGACAAAAACATTCAGTACTTC. Protein sequence: CASRPGLAGPGGDKNIQYF. This chain connects TRBV11-1 to TRBJ2-4; TRBD2 agrees at 12 bases. J was trimmed by 3 bases and V by 6 bases; bases with no gene match: 15. Germline V gene data show CDR1 as SGHAT and CDR2 as FQDESV (reference sequence). The CDR3 has 19 amino acids.

The sample holds a few counts of this clonotype. The chain uses TRBV20-1 and TRBJ2-1; 13 nucleotides align to TRBD2. Per the germline V gene, CDR1 is DFQATT and CDR2 is SNEGSKA (reference sequence). Trimming cost V 0 bases and J 0 bases; bases outside gene matches: 14. The CDR3 is 21 residues long. CDR3 residues: CSARDPGRGTSGIISYNEQFF. In DNA form, the CDR3 reads TGCAGTGCTAGAGATCCTGGACGCGGGACTAGCGGGATAATCTCCTACAATGAGCAGTTCTTC.

In this sample, this clonotype turned up a few times. V and J are TRBV12-3 or TRBV12-4 and TRBJ2-3; the match to TRBD2 covers 12 bases. This CDR3 comprises 17 residues. V dropped 6 bases and J dropped 2; count of bases not matched to a gene: 9. CDR3: CASSPPGLAGITDTQYF. The DNA for the CDR3 is TGTGCCAGCAGCCCACCCGGACTAGCGGGGATCACAGATACGCAGTATTTT.

The V call is TRBV4-1, the J call TRBJ2-3; D unresolved. V gave up 1 base and J gave up 1 base, with 27 bases separating them. CDR1 is MGHRA, CDR2 YSYEKL, per germline. This CDR3 is built from 21 residues. CDR3 coding DNA: TGCGCCAGCAGCCAAGTCAATCCCGTTTTCCCCCAACAAGCCGGCACAGATACGCAGTATTTT. As protein: CASSQVNPVFPQQAGTDTQYF.

The chain uses TRBV11-1 and TRBJ1-1; TRBD1 matches 7 bases. This CDR3 comprises 15 residues. CDR1 and CDR2 (germline): SGHAT, FQDESV (reference sequence). With 3 bases clipped from V and 1 base from J, the junction kept 5 bases outside the gene matches. CDR3 DNA: TGTGCCAGCAGCTTTGGGACAGCGAAGAACACTGAAGCTTTCTTT. It yields the protein CASSFGTAKNTEAFF.

V is TRBV12-3 or TRBV12-4 and J is TRBJ2-1; tentative D call: TRBD2 (6 bases). The CDR3 sequence is 14 residues long. The V end lost 3 bases, the J end lost 9 bases, and 15 bases lay between the germline ends. The DNA for the CDR3 is TGTGCCAGCAGTTTTCTTGGAGGGGTTGGTGAGCAGTTCTTC. Translated, it gives CASSFLGGVGEQFF.

The chain employs TRBV18 and TRBJ1-5; D not resolved. The germline V gene has CDR1 KGHSH and CDR2 LQKENI. The V gene lost 3 bases and the J gene lost 5 bases, with 8 bases spanning the gap. The CDR3 runs 13 residues. The CDR3 coding sequence is TGTGCCAGCTCACCTTCATTGTATCAGCCCCAGCATTTT. It translates to CASSPSLYQPQHF.

The chain combines TRBV12-3 or TRBV12-4 with TRBJ2-3; 8 bases align to TRBD2. The CDR3 has 14 amino acids. V lost 7 bases to trimming and J lost 5 bases; unmatched junction nucleotides: 8. CDR3 nucleotides: TGTGCCAGCATCCCGGGAGGGAAGAGAGATACGCAGTATTTT. Amino acid sequence: CASIPGGKRDTQYF.

This chain uses TRBV12-3 or TRBV12-4 with TRBJ1-4; D gene unclear. The CDR3 totals 15 residues. The germline V and J ends were trimmed by 6 bases and 0 bases, with 11 bases remaining between them. The CDR3 coding sequence is TGTGCCAGCAGATACCAGGCAACAACTAATGAAAAACTGTTTTTT. Translation: CASRYQATTNEKLFF.

This clonotype was seen only a few times. V gene TRBV4-2 combines with J gene TRBJ1-2; D gene ambiguous. In germline, CDR1 is LGHNA, CDR2 YNFKEQ. This CDR3 has 17 residues. The V and J ends lost 1 base and 4 bases respectively, with 19 bases between them. CDR3 sequence (DNA): TGTGCCAGCAGCCAAGCAAGAGTGGTCCGTGACATCTATGGCTACACCTTC. Translated, it gives CASSQARVVRDIYGYTF.

This clonotype has a handful of counts. The chain joins TRBV12-3 or TRBV12-4 to TRBJ2-1; D may be TRBD1 or TRBD2 (5 bases each). V was trimmed by 5 bases and J by 13 bases, leaving 24 bases between them. The CDR3 is made up of 15 amino acids. CDR3 loop: CASSVRGHNSAAQFF. In DNA, the CDR3 is TGTGCCAGCAGTGTCCGGGGCCACAACTCGGCGGCCCAGTTCTTC.

This clonotype appeared a few times. V gene TRBV9 combines with J gene TRBJ2-7; weak D call: TRBD2 (5 bases). CDR1 SGDLS and CDR2 YYNGEE come from the germline V gene. The CDR3 is 14 amino acids. V shed 1 base and J shed 6 bases, with 14 bases lying between them. CDR3 in DNA: TGTGCCAGCAGCGTAACAACTAACAGCGGCGAGCAGTACTTC. This sequence encodes CASSVTTNSGEQYF.

This clonotype has a handful of counts. J is TRBJ2-7 and V is TRBV5-1, with 10 bases aligning to TRBD2. Germline loops: CDR1 SGHRS, CDR2 YFSETQ. J lost 4 bases, V lost 4 bases, and 8 bases had no gene match. CDR3 size: 15 residues. CDR3 nucleotides: TGCGCCAGCAGCCCATCTAGCGGGAGTGCGTACGAGCAGTACTTC. Translating it yields CASSPSSGSAYEQYF.

The rearrangement joins TRBV6-2 or TRBV6-3 to TRBJ2-7; TRBD1 aligns across 8 bases. The V gene end was trimmed by 2 bases and the J gene end by 6 bases; junction bases not matched to a gene: 9. CDR3 size: 15 residues. The germline CDR1 and CDR2 sequences are MNHEY and SVGEGT. DNA for the CDR3: TGTGCCAGCAGTTACCCCGACAGGGGTTTGTCCGAGCAGTACTTC. Amino acid sequence: CASSYPDRGLSEQYF.

J is TRBJ2-5 and V is TRBV2; no definite D call. The CDR3 contains 11 residues. Trimming removed 3 bases at V and 3 bases at J, with 2 bases between. Germline V gives CDR1 SNHLY, CDR2 FYNNEI. Written as DNA, the CDR3 is TGTGCCAGCAGTGACGAAGAGACCCAGTACTTC. Its translation: CASSDEETQYF.

The chain combines TRBV29-1 with TRBJ2-5; possible D gene TRBD1, 6 bases. V lost 3 bases to trimming and J lost 3 bases, with 11 bases between them. The germline CDR1 and CDR2 sequences are SQVTM and ANQGSEA. The CDR3 has 13 residues. The CDR3, as DNA: TGCAGCGTTGATATCTACAGGGAAGAGACCCAGTACTTC. Its protein product is CSVDIYREETQYF.

The rearrangement joins TRBV4-2 to TRBJ2-3; 9 nucleotides match TRBD2. Trimming cost V 4 bases and J 5 bases; bases outside gene matches: 1. The CDR3 length is 13 residues. Per the germline V gene, CDR1 is LGHNA and CDR2 is YNFKEQ. DNA for the CDR3: TGTGCCAGCAGCCCTAGCGGGATAGATACGCAGTATTTT. Translating it yields CASSPSGIDTQYF.

J is TRBJ1-1 and V is TRBV7-3, with D perhaps TRBD1 (6 bases). Trimming removed 2 bases at V and 3 bases at J, with 10 bases between. Germline lookup yields CDR1 SGHTA and CDR2 FQGTGA. The CDR3 totals 14 residues. The CDR3 sequence is CASSLEGGHTEAFF. The CDR3 coding sequence is TGTGCCAGCAGCTTAGAGGGGGGGCACACTGAAGCTTTCTTT.

This clonotype has only a few counts. The V and J genes are TRBV4-1 and TRBJ2-7; TRBD2 matches at 11 bases. The CDR3 sequence is 17 residues long. V lost 0 bases, J lost 5 bases, and 9 bases stayed unmatched. Germline V gene data show CDR1 as MGHRA and CDR2 as YSYEKL. CDR3 in amino acids: CASSQDYSGRARNEQYF. The CDR3 nucleotides read TGCGCCAGCAGCCAAGACTATAGCGGGAGGGCCAGAAACGAGCAGTACTTC.

V gene TRBV2 combines with J gene TRBJ2-1; a weak D match, TRBD2 (6 bases). Trimming shortened V by 5 bases and J by 4 bases, and 12 bases separated the two germline ends. This CDR3 is built from 14 residues. Germline V gene data show CDR1 as SNHLY and CDR2 as FYNNEI. The CDR3 is CASSLTSRYNEQFF. CDR3 bases: TGTGCCAGCAGTCTTACTAGCAGGTACAATGAGCAGTTCTTC.

The J gene is TRBJ2-2, the V gene TRBV20-1, with 9 nucleotides matching TRBD2. From germline, CDR1 is DFQATT and CDR2 SNEGSKA (reference sequence). The CDR3 loop spans 17 amino acids. V shed 6 bases and J 4 bases; nucleotides not matched to a gene: 15. CDR3 sequence (DNA): TGCAGTGCGCGCCCTCCCGGCGGGGGGGTTATCACCGGGGAGCTGTTTTTT. Translating gives CSARPPGGGVITGELFF.